This T cell receptor beta chain was recorded in a study of cytomegalovirus exposure and HLA in healthy donors (dated by TCRdb to 2015 to 2018). Looking at the study overall: In an earlier analysis of some 550 of the donors, 276 Gb of sequence data and 117 million unique TCR beta sequences from 180 million or so T cells were reported. An early release covering roughly 600 HLA-typed donors comprised roughly 300 gigabases of sequencing data and 65 million to 100 million unique TCR sequences. The genetic ancestry cluster associated with self-reported Caucasian donors included 80% to 90% of the roughly 400 genotyped donors. The aim of the study was to test whether cataloging public T cell receptors could identify signatures of past pathogen exposure. Using immunosequencing, the study profiled T cell repertoires from 500 to 800 subjects and related those repertoires to cytomegalovirus serostatus. Along with the roughly 610-subject first cohort, a separate validation cohort of around 110 different subjects was used. To predict cytomegalovirus infection status, the study combined high-throughput TCR immunosequencing, statistical association of individual TCRs with disease status, and machine learning. A later analysis re-examined previously published TCR beta repertoires from just over 650 donors and added high-resolution HLA genotyping to investigate patterns of TCR occurrence. Rather than using new phenotypic data, the later analysis identified candidate immune exposures from TCR beta sequences and from how often those sequences occurred across donors. In an earlier analysis of roughly 540 of the donors, high-throughput TCR beta sequencing was used to judge whether each TCR beta V gene segment behaved as functional or pseudogenic. Donor age, sex, ethnicity and CMV serostatus were compiled alongside the repertoire data. A later genetic analysis took genome-wide SNP genotypes for about 65% of the roughly 670 donors and used that subset as a discovery cohort. Every repertoire in the discovery cohort had been generated on one and the same sequencing platform. Both class I and class II loci were covered by HLA typing, at four-digit resolution. The number of typed donors differed by locus: about 620-640 for A, B, C, DRB1 and DQB1; 500 to 550 for DQA1; 600 to 610 for DPA1; and 400 to 480 for DPB1. About five DR-DQ haplotypes were treated as single units for association and clustering because of strong linkage in the cohort. Among some 400 genotyped donors of the cohort, an average of around 250,000 unique TCR beta nucleotide sequences was sequenced per donor, of which roughly 18% were non-productive.

As concerns this clone: No antigen is known for it. It has no much larger one-base neighbor in the sample; base qualities were not kept.

Libraries were prepared through the immunoSEQ multiplex PCR assay. For the multiplex PCR, a mixture combining 60 forward primers for TCR Vbeta segments and 13 reverse primers for TCR Jbeta segments was used. The CDR3 region of rearranged TCR beta genes was amplified from genomic DNA by a multiplex PCR assay. Amplified TCR beta libraries were sequenced as 87-base-pair reads on the Illumina HiSeq System. For the original study's pipeline: A later analysis counted about 82 million unique TCR beta chains across the roughly 700 repertoires, and some 12 million of these chains were shared by at least two donors. Raw reads were error-corrected and collapsed into unique sequences by a nearest-neighbor algorithm in which closely related sequences were merged to remove PCR and sequencing errors. Alignment of CDR3 sequences to IMGT reference sequences was used to assign V, D and J gene segments. For a sequence to be retained, a match of at least six nucleotides was required to both a V gene segment and a J gene segment. Rearrangements were called productive when the CDR3 lacked stop codons and stayed in frame with V and J; all others were non-productive. CDR3 was defined according to IMGT convention as the region running from the second conserved V-encoded cysteine to the conserved J-encoded phenylalanine. The earlier analysis of approximately 500 of the donors excluded sequences that lacked an unambiguous match to a single V gene segment. An earlier analysis of 587 of the donors classified V segments as functional when productive rearrangements were above 56.7% and as segregating when the standard deviation between donors was above 5%. A statistical classification framework was built for diagnosing cytomegalovirus status from the catalog of TCR beta chain sequences. V and J gene assignment, in a later analysis, came from comparing TCR nucleotide sequences with IMGT/GENE-DB human TR gene sequences. The TCRdist pipeline was used in a later analysis to assign CDR3 sequences and most-parsimonious VDJ recombination scenarios. In a later analysis, each TCR beta chain was defined by its CDR3 amino acid sequence together with its V-gene family, and reads lacking a unique V-gene family were excluded. To address suspected cross-contamination and a sequencing artifact, a later analysis removed roughly 580 highly shared, low-generation-probability nucleotide sequences. In a later analysis, a clonal expansion index was calculated for each public chain from normalized within-repertoire ranks of inferred template counts. In a later analysis, generation probabilities were computed with a VDJ recombination model fitted to out-of-frame rearrangements, and the resulting probabilities were checked against IGoR. In a later analysis, hypergeometric tests were used to score TCR-TCR, TCR-HLA and TCR-CMV co-occurrence, with a repertoire-size bias correction applied to TCR pairs. False discovery rates were estimated in a later analysis by permuting HLA or CMV assignments 20 times. In a later analysis, co-occurring TCRs were grouped using DBSCAN, and TCRdist sequence similarity was added for clustering within HLA-allele-positive subsets. Co-occurrence clustering excluded repertoires with fewer than 30,000 or more than 120,000 public chains, plus five with anomalous nucleotide sharing. The table comes from immuneACCESS by way of TCRdb, which keeps in-frame sequences with V and J called. Part of the clones is missing from these tables; in studies checked, under half for an unresolved V gene and the rest for unknown reasons. V and J calls and clone size are copied from that table; D and trimming were computed from the DNA. Present in this sample are around 210,000 clones, around 84% of which were seen just once. The top ten constitute 0.2% to 0.3% of the sample.

On the study overall, not on this receptor specifically: A total of 150 to 200 TCR beta chains were listed by the study as associated with cytomegalovirus. An association between a missense DCLRE1C variant and V-gene and J-gene trimming of TCR beta chains was found in a later genetic analysis and replicated in an independent cohort. Because the 87-base-pair reads could not distinguish some IMGT-functional V segments, including TRBV6-2 and TRBV6-3, those segments were excluded. This cohort had only TCR beta chains sequenced, and the lack of alpha or paired-chain data limited which features could be detected. The authors suggested that the approach could potentially be extended to other disease states and immunological phenotypes. A cluster of highly shared sequence variants was judged likely to represent a technical artifact of the sequencing pipeline. In vitro tests confirmed that a few of the cytomegalovirus-associated TCR beta chains recognize cytomegalovirus antigens. Because HLA typing was unavailable for some donors at each locus, only the typed subset was used in association tests. A further reported finding was that TCR beta sequences accurately predicted the HLA-A and HLA-B alleles for most subjects in the first cohort. According to a later genetic analysis, donors in an Asian-associated ancestry cluster had fewer N-insertions in productive TCRs than the approximately 650-donor mean. Specific HLA alleles were associated with 15,000 to 20,000 TCR beta sequences at a false discovery rate of 0.05 in a later analysis. Because counts were too low, about 18 rarely observed V segments, including chromosome 9 orphons, were excluded from the earlier analysis of 587 of the donors. Immune exposure information for the cohort was limited to CMV serostatus. When HLA alleles, especially DR and DQ, strongly co-occurred, attributing TCR associations to individual alleles was difficult. A later analysis found that HLA-associated TCR beta chains were more clonally expanded and had lower generation probabilities than equally common non-associated chains. While some public TCRs were present in many individuals, most TCR sequences turned up only very rarely across donors. In an earlier analysis of 587 of the donors, most TCR beta V segments appeared in productive rearrangements about 87% or about 30% of the time, broadly matching IMGT annotations. The classifier was reported to diagnose cytomegalovirus status with high specificity and sensitivity in both the original cohort and the validation cohort. The presence/absence analyses assumed that sequencing depth was roughly uniform across donors, and that assumption may not be true. According to a later analysis, most CMV-associated TCR beta chains appeared to be HLA-restricted, and the HLA associations seemed to be driven largely by CMV exposure. Correlated functional status among segregating V segments might be attributable to linkage disequilibrium, but an unknown experimental factor could not be ruled out. A later analysis reported that several top co-occurrence clusters appeared linked to parvovirus B19, influenza, CMV and Epstein-Barr virus. In a later analysis, the rate of TCR association differed among HLA loci, with DRB1 alleles having the most associated TCRs and HLA-C alleles having the fewest.

The cohort consisted of hundreds of healthy bone marrow donors. At the time of sampling, every cohort member was nominally healthy, though immune exposures that went unrecorded were likely present. The donor was CMV seronegative and belonged to the group of over 350 seronegative cohort members. Every donor gave a peripheral blood sample, and the peripheral blood mononuclear cells from that sample were used for TCR beta sequencing. The Qiagen DNeasy Blood Extraction Kit was used to extract genomic DNA from the blood cell samples. V and J are truncated by 1 base and 6 bases respectively, leaving an intervening sequence of 9 bases. CDR3 length: 13 amino acids, cysteine to phenylalanine. The kept DNA is CDR3 alone, 39 bases in frame from the first base. Reading the germline V gene gives CDR1 SGHVS and CDR2 FQNEAQ.

The sequence joins TRBV7-8 to TRBJ1-1; TRBD1 is perhaps the D gene, given 6 matching bases. The sample comprised PBMCs. This clonotype was sampled from a girl aged 2 to 9 in good health and CMV-seronegative. The CDR3 protein sequence reads: CASSLDDRSEAFF. The bases are TGTGCCAGCAGCTTAGACGACAGGTCTGAAGCTTTCTTT.